A single sample gave rise to the 20 T cell receptor beta chains below, sequenced in a study of neurological immune-mediated disorders. TCRdb redid the calling of the 5' RACE reads with MiXCR, one entry per CDR3 protein. The table has around 13,000 distinct CDR3 sequences, more than 9% seen once. The sequenced sample was PBMCs. Every receptor here comes from a woman aged 40 to 49 in good health.

The sample holds many counts of this clonotype. A much larger clonotype is one base distant, so this may be a read error. The chain has TRBV20-1 and TRBJ2-3, with TRBD2 as a possible D gene (6 bases). The CDR3 is 14 residues long. The ends were cut back, 7 bases at V and 2 bases at J, with 16 bases in the middle. Germline values: CDR1 DFQATT, CDR2 SNEGSKA (reference sequence). CDR3 DNA: TGCAGTGTAAGTGGGGGACTTGTCACAGATACGCAGTATTTT. Residues: CSVSGGLVTDTQYF.

This clonotype has just one count. The chain has TRBV5-1 and TRBJ2-2; D not resolved. This CDR3 spans 15 amino acids. Germline V gene data show CDR1 as SGHRS and CDR2 as YFSETQ. Trimming left V 4 bases short and J 8 bases short, with 18 bases between. The CDR3 DNA is TGCGCCAGCAGCCAGGTGGTTCCGCATACTGGGGAGCTGTTTTTT. Amino acids: CASSQVVPHTGELFF.

Ten or more counts support this clonotype. This chain uses TRBV5-5 with TRBJ2-1; 7 bases fit TRBD1. The CDR3 loop spans 16 amino acids. Germline CDR1 SGHKS, CDR2 YYEKEE (reference sequence). J lost 5 bases, V lost 0 bases, and 8 bases had no gene match. The CDR3 nucleotides read TGTGCCAGCAGCTTGGCCCGGGACAGTTGGAACAATGAGCAGTTCTTC. Its protein product is CASSLARDSWNNEQFF.

The chain combines TRBV20-1 with TRBJ2-3, with D perhaps assigned TRBD1 or TRBD2 (5 bases each). Trimming stripped 0 bases from V and 3 bases from J, with 19 bases between. This CDR3 comprises 17 residues. In germline, CDR1 is DFQATT, CDR2 SNEGSKA (reference sequence). The CDR3: CSAREPWVGVRTDTQYF. In DNA, the CDR3 is TGCAGTGCTAGAGAGCCCTGGGTGGGGGTGAGAACAGATACGCAGTATTTT.

Notes on this clonotype: The limits of the CDR3 on the DNA are not certain, so only TCRdb's listed CDR3 is given. The chain is built from TRBV7-8 and TRBJ2-3. The CDR3 has 20 residues if both end residues are counted. Germline CDR1 SGHVS, CDR2 FQNEAQ. CDR3 amino acids: CDSSFYICSAWAGGTDTQYF.

The gene calls are TRBV20-1 and TRBJ2-3; 13 bases are shared with TRBD2. Per germline, CDR1 DFQATT and CDR2 SNEGSKA (reference sequence). Losses at the gene ends were 5 bases for V and 2 bases for J; bases not matched to a gene: 10. There are 17 residues in the CDR3. Written as DNA, the CDR3 is TGCAGTGCTCCCCCCCCACTAGCGGGAGGGCCCACAGATACGCAGTATTTT. Translation: CSAPPPLAGGPTDTQYF.

Many counts were recorded for this clonotype. The V call is TRBV20-1, the J call TRBJ2-2; D remains ambiguous. This CDR3 region has 13 residues. From germline, CDR1 is DFQATT and CDR2 SNEGSKA (reference sequence). The V end was cut by 2 bases, the J end by 1 base, with 5 bases between. CDR3: CSARKENTGELFF. The CDR3 DNA sequence: TGCAGTGCTAGAAAGGAGAACACCGGGGAGCTGTTTTTT.

There are many counts of this clonotype. The chain recombines TRBV7-2 with TRBJ2-3; D remains ambiguous. Per germline, CDR1 SGHTA and CDR2 FQGNSA. With 7 bases removed from V and 4 bases from J, the gap between germline ends came to 6 bases. This CDR3 is built from 11 residues. CDR3 sequence (DNA): TGTGCCAGCAACGGTCCAGATACGCAGTATTTT. Translated, it gives CASNGPDTQYF.

The rearrangement uses TRBV7-9 and TRBJ2-1; 8 nucleotides match TRBD2. J lost 9 bases, V lost 5 bases, and 18 bases had no gene match. The germline V gene encodes CDR1 SEHNR and CDR2 FQNEAQ (reference sequence). The CDR3 length is 17 residues. The CDR3: CASSPSEGGGIAREQFF. CDR3 coding DNA: TGTGCCAGCAGCCCCTCAGAGGGCGGGGGGATCGCCCGTGAGCAGTTCTTC.

This clonotype was seen at least ten times. The chain is built from TRBV20-1 and TRBJ1-2; no reliable D call. The CDR3 has 12 residues. Germline lookup yields CDR1 DFQATT and CDR2 SNEGSKA (reference sequence). V lost 0 bases and J 3 bases, leaving 5 bases between the germline ends. The CDR3 here is CSAREGHYGYTF. The DNA for the CDR3 is TGCAGTGCTAGAGAAGGGCACTATGGCTACACCTTC.

This clonotype showed up many times. CDR3 in DNA: TGTGCCAGCAGTTCACCCGTCGGGCTAGTGGGGCGCGGAGTTTACAATGAGCAGTTCTTC. It is translated as CASSSPVGLVGRGVYNEQFF. V is TRBV28 and J is TRBJ2-1; D is perhaps TRBD1 (5 bases). The CDR3 totals 20 residues. Trimming removed 4 bases from V and 4 bases from J, with 29 bases in between. Germline-derived CDR1 and CDR2 are MDHEN and SYDVKM.

This clonotype was observed at least ten times. J is TRBJ2-1 and V is TRBV5-1; D gene ambiguous. Trimming removed 5 bases at V and 14 bases at J, with 8 bases between. Germline assignment: CDR1 SGHRS and CDR2 YFSETQ. The CDR3 spans 9 residues. CDR3 DNA: TGCGCCAGCAGGAACGAAGAGTTCTTC. Protein product: CASRNEEFF.

This clonotype was recorded at least ten times. This chain joins TRBV7-6 and TRBJ1-1; D not resolved. CDR3 length equals 13 residues. V shed 1 base and J shed 1 base, with 4 bases lying between them. The V gene's germline CDR1 is SGHVS and CDR2 FNYEAQ. The CDR3 is CASSLGQNTEAFF. The CDR3, as DNA: TGTGCCAGCAGCTTAGGACAGAACACTGAAGCTTTCTTT.

By share, this clonotype ranks as medium-sized (0.01 to 0.1%). V usage is TRBV10-3 and J usage is TRBJ2-7; TRBD2 matches 10 bases. The ends lost 2 bases at V and 7 bases at J; junction bases unmatched: 11. The CDR3 totals 16 residues. Germline CDR1 reads ENHRY; CDR2 reads SYGVKD. In DNA form, the CDR3 reads TGTGCCATCAGTGAGAACAGAAGCGGGAGGGCCGAGGAGCAGTACTTC. This gives the protein CAISENRSGRAEEQYF.

This clonotype occurred many times. The chain links TRBV5-6 to TRBJ1-4; D possibly corresponds to TRBD1 (5 bases). V was pared by 0 bases and J by 5 bases, with 14 bases between. CDR1 is SGHDT, CDR2 YYEEEE, per germline. The CDR3 length is 16 residues. The CDR3: CASSLEGVRLNEKLFF. The CDR3, as DNA: TGTGCCAGCAGCTTGGAAGGGGTCAGACTAAATGAAAAACTGTTTTTT.

Many counts were recorded for this clonotype. V gene TRBV20-1 combines with J gene TRBJ2-1, with D perhaps TRBD1 or TRBD2 (5 bases each). Trimming removed 1 base from V and 6 bases from J, with 19 bases in between. Germline assignment: CDR1 DFQATT and CDR2 SNEGSKA (reference sequence). This CDR3 comprises 16 residues. The CDR3 region has the DNA TGCAGTGCTAGAGGGTACGGGACCGGAGTCGGCAATGAGCAGTTCTTC. It translates to CSARGYGTGVGNEQFF.

This clonotype was seen ten or more times. V is TRBV20-1 and J is TRBJ2-7, with 8 bases fitting TRBD2. Trimming removed 1 base from V and 3 bases from J; junction bases left unmatched: 5. Germline CDR1 and CDR2: DFQATT and SNEGSKA (reference sequence). CDR3 size: 14 residues. The CDR3 coding sequence is TGCAGTGCTAGAGTTTTTAGCGGGATCTACGAGCAGTACTTC. Translating it yields CSARVFSGIYEQYF.

This clonotype was recorded at least ten times. CDR3 nucleotide sequence: TGTGCCAGCAGCCCCGGGACTAGCGGGAAGGTCGGGGAGCTGTTTTTT. Residues: CASSPGTSGKVGELFF. This chain uses TRBV7-2 with TRBJ2-2; 13 bases line up with TRBD2. J was trimmed by 7 bases and V by 5 bases; bases with no gene match: 7. This CDR3 is 16 amino acids long. Germline assignment: CDR1 SGHTA and CDR2 FQGNSA.

This rearrangement joins TRBV12-3 or TRBV12-4 to TRBJ1-2; D gene unclear. V lost 5 bases and J lost 8, with 15 bases in between. CDR3 length: 13 amino acids. This CDR3 reads CASSLGGVNGYTF. DNA of the CDR3: TGTGCCAGCAGTCTTGGTGGGGTAAACGGCTACACCTTC.

The J gene is TRBJ2-7, the V gene TRBV5-4; 7 positions match TRBD1. This CDR3 has 13 residues. Germline lookup yields CDR1 SGHNT and CDR2 YYREEE (reference sequence). Trimming removed 4 bases from V and 5 bases from J; junction bases left unmatched: 6. The CDR3 region is CASSADRLHEQYF. The CDR3 coding sequence is TGTGCCAGCAGCGCGGACAGGCTCCACGAGCAGTACTTC.